The 20 T cell receptor beta chains below were found in one sample sequenced in a study of CD8 T cells in Susac syndrome. The RNA input was roughly 0.45 to 1 ug, and it was reverse transcribed with random hexamers. TCRdb re-called the immunoSEQ multiplex PCR reads with MiXCR, one entry per CDR3 protein. The sample carries roughly 200,000 distinct CDR3 sequences, over 90% recorded once. The sample taken for sequencing was CD4+ T cells from PBMCs. These receptors were obtained from a human donor with multiple sclerosis.

V gene TRBV5-6 combines with J gene TRBJ1-1, with TRBD1 identical over 7 bases. This CDR3 spans 14 amino acids. Trimming removed 10 bases from V and 3 bases from J; junction bases left unmatched: 12. Germline V gene sequence: CDR1 SGHDT, CDR2 YYEEEE. The CDR3 reads CAGTLRGRYTEAFF. The CDR3 DNA sequence: TGTGCCGGCACCTTGAGGGGGCGCTACACTGAAGCTTTCTTT.

The chain combines TRBV29-1 with TRBJ1-6, with 9 bases matching TRBD1. V was pared by 2 bases and J by 18 bases, with 8 bases of the junction left unmatched. Germline loops: CDR1 SQVTM, CDR2 ANQGSEA. The CDR3 length is 12 residues. This CDR3 is CSVELGQGITHF. The CDR3, as DNA: TGCAGCGTTGAATTGGGACAGGGTATAACCCACTTT. Variable domain in full (rest from reference TRBV29-1 and TRBJ1-6): SAVISQKPSRDICQRGTSLTIQCQVDSQVTMMFWYRQQPGQSLTLIATANQGSEATYESGFVIDKFPISRPNLTFSTLTVSNMSPEDSSIYLCSVELGQGITHFGNGTRLTVT.

The genes are TRBV2 and TRBJ1-5; D call uncertain. Germline values: CDR1 SNHLY, CDR2 FYNNEI. The CDR3 loop spans 15 amino acids. The germline V and J ends were trimmed by 3 bases and 5 bases, with 14 bases remaining between them. The CDR3 nucleotides read TGTGCCAGCAGTGACGTGGTGAATTGGGATCAGCCCCAGCATTTT. Amino acid sequence: CASSDVVNWDQPQHF.

The chain uses TRBV20-1 and TRBJ1-5, with 7 bases aligning to TRBD1. Losses at the gene ends were 3 bases for V and 2 bases for J; bases not matched to a gene: 1. This CDR3 region has 13 residues. The germline V gene encodes CDR1 DFQATT and CDR2 SNEGSKA (reference sequence). The CDR3 is CSARGTGNQPQHF. In DNA form, the CDR3 reads TGCAGTGCTAGGGGGACAGGCAATCAGCCCCAGCATTTT.

The CDR3 DNA reads as TGTGCCAGCAGCACTCAGGGTCGGAGCTCCTACGAGCAGTACTTC. Its translation is CASSTQGRSSYEQYF. The chain carries TRBV5-4 and TRBJ2-7; D may be TRBD1 (5 bases). The CDR3 has 15 amino acids. The V end lost 4 bases, the J end lost 0 bases, and 14 bases lay between the germline ends. Germline CDR1 SGHNT, CDR2 YYREEE (reference sequence).

The chain combines TRBV25-1 with TRBJ1-4, with D hard to call. The V gene's germline CDR1 is MGHDK and CDR2 SYGVNS. The CDR3 loop spans 13 amino acids. Trimming removed 2 bases at V and 6 bases at J, with 7 bases between. As DNA, the CDR3 is TGTGCCAGCAGTGAAAACACTGATGAAAAACTGTTTTTT. As protein: CASSENTDEKLFF.

The V and J genes are TRBV18 and TRBJ1-1, with 8 positions matching TRBD1. The germline CDR1 and CDR2 sequences are KGHSH and LQKENI. The CDR3 is 14 residues long. With 5 bases clipped from V and 5 bases from J, the junction kept 7 bases outside the gene matches. For the CDR3, the DNA is TGTGCCAGCTCATCGACAGGGGTAGATACTGAAGCTTTCTTT. It codes for CASSSTGVDTEAFF.

This chain connects TRBV20-1 to TRBJ2-3; TRBD2 might be the D (6 bases). CDR3 length: 14 residues. Trimming left V 1 base short and J 3 bases short, with 11 bases between. The germline V gene has CDR1 DFQATT and CDR2 SNEGSKA (reference sequence). The CDR3 coding sequence is TGCAGTGCTAGAGCGCGGGGTCGGACAGATACGCAGTATTTT. This translates into CSARARGRTDTQYF.

This rearrangement joins TRBV6-2 or TRBV6-3 to TRBJ1-2, with unresolved D. CDR3 length: 14 residues. Deletions cut 5 bases from V and 2 bases from J, with 12 bases between. Germline CDR1 and CDR2: MNHEY and SVGEGT. In DNA form, the CDR3 reads TGTGCCAGCAGTGACCAGGCTACGAACTATGGCTACACCTTC. Translation: CASSDQATNYGYTF.

The V call is TRBV6-5, the J call TRBJ2-7; D is unclear. Germline CDR1 MNHEY, CDR2 SVGAGI. The length of the CDR3 is 14 residues. V gave up 8 bases and J gave up 0 bases, with 14 bases separating them. CDR3 in amino acids: CASSSSLSSYEQYV. As DNA, the CDR3 is TGTGCCAGCTCCTCCTCGCTTAGCTCCTACGAGCAGTACGTC.

The DNA for the CDR3 is TGTGCCAGCAGCTTGTTCGGGTCTAGGGAGACCCAGTACTTC. Its translation: CASSLFGSRETQYF. The chain has TRBV7-2 and TRBJ2-5; D is ambiguous. V dropped 3 bases and J dropped 5 bases, with 13 bases sitting between them. The germline gives CDR1 SGHTA, CDR2 FQGNSA. CDR3 size: 14 residues.

This sequence joins TRBV20-1 and TRBJ2-3; D not resolved. CDR1 and CDR2 from the germline V gene are DFQATT and SNEGSKA (reference sequence). With 0 bases removed from V and 0 bases from J, the gap between germline ends came to 7 bases. The CDR3 spans 14 residues. Here the CDR3 DNA reads TGCAGTGCTAGAGATCCTACCAGCACAGATACGCAGTATTTT. As protein: CSARDPTSTDTQYF.

The gene calls are TRBV27 and TRBJ1-1, with D unresolved. Trimming removed 6 bases from V and 5 bases from J, with 16 bases in between. Germline V CDR1 and CDR2: MNHEY, SMNVEV (reference sequence). This CDR3 has 14 residues. CDR3 sequence (DNA): TGTGCCAGCAGCCCCGTAGACGGTCGGACTGAAGCTTTCTTT. This encodes CASSPVDGRTEAFF.

The V call is TRBV20-1, the J call TRBJ2-7; D not certain. The V gene lost 7 bases and the J gene lost 2 bases, with 9 bases spanning the gap. CDR1 is DFQATT, CDR2 SNEGSKA, per germline (reference sequence). This CDR3 is 11 amino acids long. CDR3 residues: CSVPTPYEQYF. The CDR3 coding sequence is TGCAGTGTCCCGACTCCCTACGAGCAGTACTTC.

This clonotype turned up a few times. The chain combines TRBV6-5 with TRBJ1-1; D gene ambiguous. This CDR3 contains 13 residues. From germline, CDR1 is MNHEY and CDR2 SVGAGI. Trimming pared 2 bases from V and 1 base from J, leaving 5 bases between. The CDR3: CASSYGRNTEAFF. In DNA, the CDR3 is TGTGCCAGCAGTTACGGCAGGAACACTGAAGCTTTCTTT.

Only one count was recorded for this clonotype. The chain joins TRBV7-8 to TRBJ2-5; D possibly corresponds to TRBD1 (5 bases). This CDR3 is built from 15 residues. CDR1 is SGHVS and CDR2 is FQNEAQ in the germline V gene. V lost 1 base and J 6 bases, leaving 15 bases between the germline ends. The CDR3: CASSLGIGVVQTQYF. The CDR3 region has the DNA TGTGCCAGCAGCTTAGGGATAGGGGTCGTACAGACCCAGTACTTC.

The CDR3 coding sequence is TGCAGCGTTGAACGCTGGGGGACAGACACTGAAGCTTTCTTT. Translation: CSVERWGTDTEAFF. The chain employs TRBV29-1 and TRBJ1-1; 7 bases line up with TRBD1. The CDR3 has 14 amino acids. Germline assignment: CDR1 SQVTM and CDR2 ANQGSEA. With V trimmed by 2 bases and J by 3 bases, 6 bases remained unmatched.

The V gene is TRBV29-1, the J gene TRBJ2-1; 8 bases align to TRBD2. This CDR3 is 12 amino acids long. Germline CDR1 and CDR2: SQVTM and ANQGSEA. V lost 6 bases, J lost 8 bases, and 6 bases stayed unmatched. CDR3 bases: TGCAGCGTCGGGGGGGTGTCGGATGAGCAGTTCTTC. It yields the protein CSVGGVSDEQFF.

This rearrangement joins TRBV5-6 to TRBJ2-3; 7 bases align to TRBD1. The germline V gene encodes CDR1 SGHDT and CDR2 YYEEEE. The ends lost 5 bases at V and 5 bases at J; junction bases unmatched: 8. This CDR3 has 14 residues. The CDR3 sequence: CASRKGAKVDTQYF. The CDR3 DNA reads TGTGCCAGCAGGAAGGGGGCCAAGGTAGATACGCAGTATTTT.

CDR3 loop: CASMVTGISYGYTF. The CDR3 DNA follows: TGTGCCAGCATGGTTACTGGTATATCCTATGGCTACACCTTC. J is TRBJ1-2 and V is TRBV2; D gene unclear. Germline loops: CDR1 SNHLY, CDR2 FYNNEI. Deletions cut 7 bases from V and 4 bases from J, with 16 bases between. The CDR3 runs to 14 residues. The complete variable domain, with remaining parts taken from reference TRBV2 and TRBJ1-2, reads EPEVTQTPSHQVTQMGQEVILRCVPISNHLYFYWYRQILGQKVEFLVSFYNNEISEKSEIFDDQFSVERPDGSNFTLKIRSTKLEDSAMYFCASMVTGISYGYTFGSGTRLTVV.